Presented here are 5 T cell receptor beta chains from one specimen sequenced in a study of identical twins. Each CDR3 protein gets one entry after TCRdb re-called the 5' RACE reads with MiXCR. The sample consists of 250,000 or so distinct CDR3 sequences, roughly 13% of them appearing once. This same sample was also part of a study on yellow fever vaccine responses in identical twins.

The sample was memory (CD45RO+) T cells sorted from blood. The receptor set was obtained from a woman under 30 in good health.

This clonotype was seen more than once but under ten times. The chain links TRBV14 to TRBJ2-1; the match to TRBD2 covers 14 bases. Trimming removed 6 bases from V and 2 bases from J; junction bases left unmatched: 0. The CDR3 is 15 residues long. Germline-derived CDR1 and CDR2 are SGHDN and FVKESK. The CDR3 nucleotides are TGTGCCAGCAGGGGACTAGCGGGAGCCTACAATGAGCAGTTCTTC. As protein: CASRGLAGAYNEQFF.

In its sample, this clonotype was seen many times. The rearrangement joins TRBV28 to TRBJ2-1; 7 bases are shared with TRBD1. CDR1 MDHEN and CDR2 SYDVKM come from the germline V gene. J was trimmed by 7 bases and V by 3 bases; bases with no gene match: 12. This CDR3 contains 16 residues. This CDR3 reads CASSFFGRGIGNEQFF. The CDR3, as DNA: TGTGCCAGCAGTTTTTTTGGCAGGGGGATCGGGAATGAGCAGTTCTTC. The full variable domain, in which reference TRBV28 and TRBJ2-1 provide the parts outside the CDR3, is DVKVTQSSRYLVKRTGEKVFLECVQDMDHENMFWYRQDPGLGLRLIYFSYDVKMKEKGDIPEGYSVSREKKERFSLILESASTNQTSMYLCASSFFGRGIGNEQFFGPGTRLTVL.

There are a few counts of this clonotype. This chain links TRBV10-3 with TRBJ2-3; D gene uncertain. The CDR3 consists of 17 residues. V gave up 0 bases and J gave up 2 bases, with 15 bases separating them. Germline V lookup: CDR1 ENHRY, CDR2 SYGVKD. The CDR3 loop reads CAISESTGLSATDTQYF. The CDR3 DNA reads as TGTGCCATCAGTGAGTCGACGGGTCTATCGGCCACAGATACGCAGTATTTT.

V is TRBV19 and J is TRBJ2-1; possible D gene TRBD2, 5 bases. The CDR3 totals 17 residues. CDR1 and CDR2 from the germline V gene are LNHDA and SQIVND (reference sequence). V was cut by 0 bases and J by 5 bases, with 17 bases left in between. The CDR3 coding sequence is TGTGCCAGTAGTATAGACTCTTTCCAGCGGAAGAACAATGAGCAGTTCTTC. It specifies CASSIDSFQRKNNEQFF.

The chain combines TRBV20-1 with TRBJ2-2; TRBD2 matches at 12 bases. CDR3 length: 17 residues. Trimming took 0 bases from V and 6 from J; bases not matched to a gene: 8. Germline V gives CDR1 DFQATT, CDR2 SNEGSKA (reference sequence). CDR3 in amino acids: CSARDYRLAGVPGELFF. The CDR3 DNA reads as TGCAGTGCTAGAGACTATCGACTAGCGGGAGTTCCCGGGGAGCTGTTTTTT.